This is a list of T cell receptor beta chains from one sample in a study of regulatory T cells in long-lasting Graves disease. TCRdb redid the calling of the multiplex PCR reads with MiXCR, one entry per CDR3 protein. The sample lists about 530,000 distinct CDR3 sequences, 15% to 20% seen once, with approximately 25% in the top ten. The sample also formed part of further work on T cells in Graves' hyperthyroidism and ophthalmopathy.

The sample consisted of peripheral blood mononuclear cells (PBMCs), taken at new diagnosis, from a patient treated with antithyroid drugs. Receptor source: a woman aged 40-60 years with Graves disease. Each CDR3 is given with its conserved first and last residue. Each record gives: V gene, J gene, clone size, D gene, CDR3 protein, CDR3 DNA. The D gene is left open where the match is weak. Size is stated for part of the rows, as once, few or many counts, or as a class when the clone is expanded.

v_call: TRBV4-2
j_call: TRBJ2-2
clone_size: NA
d_call: NA
cdr3_aa: CASSAPGWAGTGELFF
cdr3_nt: TGTGCCAGCAGCGCTCCGGGGTGGGCCGGCACCGGGGAGCTGTTTTTT

v_call: TRBV7-3
j_call: TRBJ2-3
clone_size: many
d_call: TRBD1
cdr3_aa: CASSYDREDTQYF
cdr3_nt: TGTGCCAGCAGTTACGACAGGGAGGATACGCAGTATTTT

v_call: TRBV7-9
j_call: TRBJ2-7
clone_size: few
d_call: NA
cdr3_aa: CASSSGIGEQYF
cdr3_nt: TGTGCCAGCAGCTCCGGTATAGGAGAGCAGTACTTC

v_call: TRBV20-1
j_call: TRBJ2-4
clone_size: NA
d_call: TRBD2
cdr3_aa: CSARDRGGARQYF
cdr3_nt: TGCAGTGCTAGAGATCGCGGGGGGGCGCGCCAGTACTTC

v_call: TRBV3-1
j_call: TRBJ2-7
clone_size: many
d_call: TRBD2
cdr3_aa: CASSPRDYYFSHEQYF
cdr3_nt: TGTGCCAGCAGCCCCCGGGACTACTACTTTAGCCACGAGCAGTACTTC

v_call: TRBV6-1
j_call: TRBJ2-1
clone_size: NA
d_call: NA
cdr3_aa: CASGGPVYNEQFF
cdr3_nt: TGTGCCAGCGGGGGGCCGGTTTACAATGAGCAGTTCTTC

v_call: TRBV14
j_call: TRBJ2-3
clone_size: NA
d_call: TRBD1
cdr3_aa: CASSQVDRGTDTQYF
cdr3_nt: TGTGCCAGCAGCCAAGTTGACAGGGGCACAGATACGCAGTATTTT

v_call: TRBV12-3/TRBV12-4
j_call: TRBJ2-5
clone_size: many
d_call: NA
cdr3_aa: CASSSEGQYQETQYF
cdr3_nt: TGTGCCAGCAGTTCCGAAGGACAGTACCAAGAGACCCAGTACTTC

v_call: TRBV12-3/TRBV12-4
j_call: TRBJ2-3
clone_size: many
d_call: NA
cdr3_aa: CASSLQPDTQYF
cdr3_nt: TGTGCCAGCAGCCTACAGCCAGATACGCAGTATTTT

v_call: TRBV20-1
j_call: TRBJ2-7
clone_size: many
d_call: NA
cdr3_aa: CSARDFRNPYEQYF
cdr3_nt: TGCAGTGCTAGAGATTTCAGGAACCCCTACGAGCAGTACTTC

v_call: TRBV10-3
j_call: TRBJ2-5
clone_size: many
d_call: TRBD2
cdr3_aa: CAISSPGLADDQETQYF
cdr3_nt: TGTGCCATCAGTTCTCCGGGACTAGCGGACGACCAAGAGACCCAGTACTTC

v_call: TRBV3-1
j_call: TRBJ1-1
clone_size: NA
d_call: NA
cdr3_aa: CASSQDRAGRNTEAFF
cdr3_nt: TGTGCCAGCAGCCAAGATAGGGCAGGGAGGAACACTGAAGCTTTCTTT

v_call: TRBV11-2
j_call: TRBJ2-2
clone_size: NA
d_call: NA
cdr3_aa: CASSSLRGSDGELFF
cdr3_nt: TGTGCCAGCAGCTCCCTTCGGGGGAGTGACGGGGAGCTGTTTTTT

v_call: TRBV6-2/TRBV6-3
j_call: TRBJ1-6
clone_size: many
d_call: NA
cdr3_aa: CASSYWGRDNSPLHF
cdr3_nt: TGTGCCAGCAGTTACTGGGGGCGGGATAATTCACCCCTCCACTTT

v_call: TRBV30
j_call: TRBJ2-5
clone_size: many
d_call: NA
cdr3_aa: CAWSPGSETQYF
cdr3_nt: TGTGCCTGGAGTCCAGGATCCGAGACCCAGTACTTC

v_call: TRBV12-3/TRBV12-4
j_call: TRBJ2-1
clone_size: many
d_call: NA
cdr3_aa: CASTPGSSYNEQFF
cdr3_nt: TGTGCCAGCACCCCGGGTAGCTCCTACAATGAGCAGTTCTTC

v_call: TRBV3-1
j_call: TRBJ1-1
clone_size: many
d_call: NA
cdr3_aa: CASSSSVDTEAFF
cdr3_nt: TGTGCCAGCAGTTCAAGCGTGGACACTGAAGCTTTCTTT

v_call: TRBV7-2
j_call: TRBJ2-1
clone_size: NA
d_call: TRBD2
cdr3_aa: CASRVRASGGAPGDEQFF
cdr3_nt: TGTGCCAGCAGAGTTAGGGCTAGCGGGGGAGCACCGGGGGATGAGCAGTTCTTC

v_call: TRBV2
j_call: TRBJ2-2
clone_size: many
d_call: NA
cdr3_aa: CASATRVNTGELFF
cdr3_nt: TGTGCCAGCGCGACTCGCGTGAACACCGGGGAGCTGTTTTTT

v_call: TRBV12-3/TRBV12-4
j_call: TRBJ2-3
clone_size: many
d_call: TRBD2
cdr3_aa: CASSPGTTSTDTQYF
cdr3_nt: TGTGCCAGCAGCCCCGGGACTACTAGCACAGATACGCAGTATTTT

v_call: TRBV11-1
j_call: TRBJ1-1
clone_size: few
d_call: NA
cdr3_aa: CASSLGGTPNTEAFF
cdr3_nt: TGTGCCAGCAGCTTAGGTGGGACACCTAACACTGAAGCTTTCTTT

v_call: TRBV28
j_call: TRBJ2-7
clone_size: many
d_call: TRBD1
cdr3_aa: CASRQGQRYEQYF
cdr3_nt: TGTGCCAGCAGGCAGGGACAGCGCTACGAGCAGTACTTC

v_call: TRBV20-1
j_call: TRBJ1-1
clone_size: NA
d_call: TRBD1
cdr3_aa: CSAASGQGAVEAFF
cdr3_nt: TGCAGTGCTGCCTCAGGACAGGGGGCGGTTGAAGCTTTCTTT

v_call: TRBV29-1
j_call: TRBJ1-1
clone_size: many
d_call: TRBD1
cdr3_aa: CSVENRDRGEEAFF
cdr3_nt: TGCAGCGTTGAAAATAGGGACAGGGGAGAAGAAGCTTTCTTT

v_call: TRBV3-1
j_call: TRBJ1-1
clone_size: many
d_call: NA
cdr3_aa: CASSQSVSEAFF
cdr3_nt: TGTGCCAGCAGCCAATCGGTCTCTGAAGCTTTCTTT

v_call: TRBV5-1
j_call: TRBJ2-2
clone_size: NA
d_call: NA
cdr3_aa: CASSLDPSATGELFF
cdr3_nt: TGCGCCAGCAGCTTGGATCCCAGCGCAACCGGGGAGCTGTTTTTT

v_call: TRBV19
j_call: TRBJ2-1
clone_size: few
d_call: TRBD1
cdr3_aa: CASSPKGGGQGKVGEQFF
cdr3_nt: TGTGCCAGTAGTCCCAAAGGAGGGGGACAGGGTAAAGTGGGTGAGCAGTTCTTC

v_call: TRBV5-5
j_call: TRBJ2-2
clone_size: few
d_call: NA
cdr3_aa: CASSLARQGSAGELFF
cdr3_nt: TGTGCCAGCAGCTTGGCGCGGCAGGGATCCGCCGGGGAGCTGTTTTTT

v_call: TRBV6-1
j_call: TRBJ1-1
clone_size: many
d_call: NA
cdr3_aa: CASTWDVNTEAFF
cdr3_nt: TGTGCCAGCACTTGGGACGTAAACACTGAAGCTTTCTTT

v_call: TRBV12-3/TRBV12-4
j_call: TRBJ2-1
clone_size: many
d_call: TRBD1
cdr3_aa: CASSPLGQGYDEQFF
cdr3_nt: TGTGCCAGCAGTCCACTGGGACAGGGATATGATGAGCAGTTCTTC

v_call: TRBV3-1
j_call: TRBJ1-1
clone_size: few
d_call: NA
cdr3_aa: CASSPNRGPEAFF
cdr3_nt: TGTGCCAGCAGCCCAAACCGGGGTCCTGAAGCTTTCTTT

v_call: TRBV28
j_call: TRBJ2-5
clone_size: many
d_call: NA
cdr3_aa: CASSLGGGNQETQYF
cdr3_nt: TGTGCCAGCAGTTTAGGTGGGGGCAATCAAGAGACCCAGTACTTC

v_call: TRBV6-1
j_call: TRBJ1-5
clone_size: NA
d_call: TRBD1
cdr3_aa: CASSEKGTALNQPQHF
cdr3_nt: TGTGCCAGCAGTGAAAAAGGGACAGCCCTTAATCAGCCCCAGCATTTT

v_call: TRBV20-1
j_call: TRBJ1-4
clone_size: few
d_call: NA
cdr3_aa: CSARRQGGEKLFF
cdr3_nt: TGCAGTGCAAGGCGGCAGGGTGGTGAAAAACTGTTTTTT

v_call: TRBV28
j_call: TRBJ2-3
clone_size: many
d_call: TRBD2
cdr3_aa: CASSSFPGLAGGPTDTQYF
cdr3_nt: TGTGCCAGCAGTTCTTTTCCGGGACTAGCGGGGGGGCCGACAGATACGCAGTATTTT

v_call: TRBV11-2
j_call: TRBJ2-2
clone_size: many
d_call: NA
cdr3_aa: CASSSGLELNTGELFF
cdr3_nt: TGTGCCAGCAGCTCGGGGCTGGAGTTGAACACCGGGGAGCTGTTTTTT

v_call: TRBV18
j_call: TRBJ2-5
clone_size: many
d_call: NA
cdr3_aa: CASSLSREETQYF
cdr3_nt: TGTGCCAGCTCACTGTCCAGGGAAGAGACCCAGTACTTC

v_call: TRBV12-3/TRBV12-4
j_call: TRBJ2-3
clone_size: many
d_call: NA
cdr3_aa: CASSIAEGQYF
cdr3_nt: TGTGCCAGCAGTATAGCCGAGGGGCAGTATTTT

v_call: TRBV7-9
j_call: TRBJ2-1
clone_size: few
d_call: TRBD2
cdr3_aa: CASSHRDYYNEQFF
cdr3_nt: TGTGCCAGCAGCCACCGGGACTATTACAATGAGCAGTTCTTC

v_call: TRBV10-1
j_call: TRBJ2-1
clone_size: few
d_call: NA
cdr3_aa: CASTPRQVQRTHNERFF
cdr3_nt: TGCGCCAGCACCCCCCGACAGGTCCAGAGAACACACAATGAGCGGTTCTTC

v_call: TRBV11-2
j_call: TRBJ2-7
clone_size: many
d_call: NA
cdr3_aa: CASSLSLGGRDEQYF
cdr3_nt: TGTGCCAGCAGCTTAAGCCTGGGGGGTAGGGACGAGCAGTACTTC

v_call: TRBV5-1
j_call: TRBJ1-2
clone_size: few
d_call: TRBD1
cdr3_aa: CASSLPGQGGGYTF
cdr3_nt: TGCGCCAGCAGCCTACCGGGACAGGGGGGAGGCTACACCTTC

v_call: TRBV5-8
j_call: TRBJ2-2
clone_size: NA
d_call: TRBD2
cdr3_aa: CASSFGLAGITGELFF
cdr3_nt: TGTGCCAGCAGCTTTGGACTAGCGGGGATCACCGGGGAGCTGTTTTTT

v_call: TRBV3-1
j_call: TRBJ1-2
clone_size: NA
d_call: NA
cdr3_aa: CASSPPPGFYGYGYTF
cdr3_nt: TGTGCCAGCAGCCCTCCCCCGGGGTTCTATGGCTATGGCTACACCTTC

v_call: TRBV12-3/TRBV12-4
j_call: TRBJ2-7
clone_size: many
d_call: NA
cdr3_aa: CASSPRISGKQYF
cdr3_nt: TGTGCCAGCAGTCCACGCATCTCCGGGAAGCAGTACTTC

v_call: TRBV12-3/TRBV12-4
j_call: TRBJ1-6
clone_size: few
d_call: TRBD1
cdr3_aa: CASSSQGQGNSPLHF
cdr3_nt: TGTGCCAGCAGTTCCCAGGGACAGGGTAATTCACCCCTCCACTTT

v_call: TRBV30
j_call: TRBJ2-7
clone_size: NA
d_call: NA
cdr3_aa: CAWSEDRTYEQYF
cdr3_nt: TGTGCCTGGAGTGAGGACAGAACCTACGAGCAGTACTTC

v_call: TRBV5-1
j_call: TRBJ1-2
clone_size: few
d_call: NA
cdr3_aa: CASSLQNTVDGYTF
cdr3_nt: TGCGCCAGCAGCCTCCAGAACACAGTGGATGGCTACACCTTC

v_call: TRBV18
j_call: TRBJ1-1
clone_size: many
d_call: NA
cdr3_aa: CASSPPNRDGAFF
cdr3_nt: TGTGCCAGCTCACCCCCTAACAGGGATGGAGCTTTCTTT

v_call: TRBV20-1
j_call: TRBJ2-5
clone_size: few
d_call: NA
cdr3_aa: CSARDMLGGGETQYF
cdr3_nt: TGCAGTGCTAGAGATATGTTGGGTGGCGGGGAGACCCAGTACTTC

v_call: TRBV10-3
j_call: TRBJ1-1
clone_size: few
d_call: TRBD1
cdr3_aa: CATRDRGNTEAFF
cdr3_nt: TGTGCCACCCGGGACAGGGGGAACACTGAAGCTTTCTTT

v_call: TRBV19
j_call: TRBJ1-4
clone_size: NA
d_call: NA
cdr3_aa: CASSFARAGVDREKLFF
cdr3_nt: TGTGCCAGTAGCTTTGCTCGGGCAGGGGTAGATCGAGAAAAACTGTTTTTT

v_call: TRBV3-1
j_call: TRBJ2-7
clone_size: many
d_call: NA
cdr3_aa: CASSQVSALAREQYF
cdr3_nt: TGTGCCAGCAGCCAAGTTAGCGCACTAGCTAGAGAGCAGTACTTC

v_call: TRBV7-9
j_call: TRBJ2-2
clone_size: many
d_call: TRBD1
cdr3_aa: CASSRGTGDTGELFF
cdr3_nt: TGTGCCAGCAGCAGGGGGACAGGGGACACCGGGGAGCTGTTTTTT

v_call: TRBV5-4
j_call: TRBJ1-1
clone_size: NA
d_call: TRBD1
cdr3_aa: CASSFSQGDVSEAFF
cdr3_nt: TGTGCCAGCAGCTTCTCTCAGGGGGATGTCTCTGAAGCTTTCTTT